This T cell receptor beta chain was captured in a study of blood T cells in healthy people across ages. Staff drew approximately 9.1 milliliters of peripheral blood from each donor. A sample-barcoded 5' primer and a J-beta primer mix were used in a second PCR of roughly 6 to 11 cycles. A template-switch adaptor with 12 random nucleotides tagged each cDNA molecule. Via MiXCR, TCRdb re-called the 5' RACE reads, giving one row per CDR3 protein. Altogether hundreds of thousands of distinct CDR3 sequences are present, over 40% being singletons, with the ten largest covering roughly 13%. CDR1 is MDHEN, CDR2 SYDVKM, per germline. CDR3 length: 15 amino acids. The junction had 9 bases not matched to a gene; V was cut back by 5 bases and J by 3 bases.

This receptor was obtained from a woman aged 80 or older in good health. The chain carries TRBV28 and TRBJ2-5; TRBD2 matches 7 bases. The sequenced material came from blood. In DNA form, the CDR3 reads TGTGCCAGCAGTCCCGGGACTACGAAAGAAGAGACCCAGTACTTC. Translated: CASSPGTTKEETQYF.